This is a list of T cell receptor beta chains from one sample in a study of shared clonotypes between healthy human individuals. The data were produced by immunoSEQ multiplex PCR, yet TCRdb's version contains in-frame clones alone and is incomplete. The sample lists approximately 740,000 clones; about 74% were seen once. Sequencing input: memory CD4+ T cells sorted from blood. These receptors were obtained from a woman aged 30 to 39 in good health. The conserved cysteine and the conserved F or W are not part of the CDR3 here.

J	length	V	CDR3
TRBJ2-5	11	TRBV4-1	ASSHWGGETQY
TRBJ2-1	12	TRBV13	ASSSWDRDNEQF
TRBJ2-1	16	TRBV27	ASSLRPGLAGGHNEQF
TRBJ2-5	13	TRBV18	ASSFSREGLGTQY
TRBJ2-7	12	TRBV6-6	ASSYGSSGIEQY
TRBJ1-5	14	TRBV19	ASSVLGQGAYQPQH
TRBJ1-1	13	TRBV28	ASSRGTSGETEAF
TRBJ2-4	15	TRBV27	ASMVTDSALAKNIQY
TRBJ1-2	14	TRBV6-5	ASRYLEGDRGSGYT
TRBJ2-2	12	TRBV27	ATTGTSGTGELF
TRBJ2-1	14	TRBV4-2	ASSQDLLATYNEQF
TRBJ1-1	10	TRBV5-4	ASSLPGTEAF
TRBJ1-2	11	TRBV14	ASSQVQFYGYT
TRBJ2-3	9	TRBV20-1	SAKGPGTQY
TRBJ1-2	14	TRBV6-1	ASSVPRTAGLYGYT
TRBJ1-3	13	TRBV6-1	ASAPGGGFGNTIY
TRBJ2-7	11	TRBV10-1	ASSDGTPNEQY
TRBJ1-5	11	TRBV29-1	SVAVTGSQPQH
TRBJ1-3	12	TRBV11-3	ASSLGGSGNTIY
TRBJ1-1	11	TRBV29-1	SVGDRLNTEAF
TRBJ1-1	12	TRBV18	ASSPSGGETEAF
TRBJ1-4	14	TRBV28	ASSYLPGQGGEKLF
TRBJ2-1	10	TRBV5-4	ASSQLGNEQF
TRBJ1-1	11	TRBV7-3	ASSRDLSTEAF
TRBJ1-1	11	TRBV5-4	ASRSTAGTEAF
TRBJ2-2	13	TRBV9	ASSPIPQGTGELF
TRBJ1-6	17	TRBV27	ASSFSGQGSSLRNSPLH
TRBJ2-1	10	TRBV11-3	ASSSAGTPQI
TRBJ2-2	13	TRBV10-3	AISETGTHTGELF
TRBJ2-7	10	TRBV30	AWSRNNYEQY
TRBJ2-5	12	TRBV7-2	ASSPPGAMETQY
TRBJ1-4	12	TRBV6-6	ASRRQETNEKLF
TRBJ2-7	14	TRBV10-3	AISDPGTLISYEQY
TRBJ2-1	14	TRBV28	ASSLMALAGVSEQF
TRBJ1-1	14	TRBV2	ASSQRTGALNTEAF
TRBJ2-7	12	TRBV28	ASSWASGFYEQY
TRBJ2-1	14	TRBV5-1	ASRLAGGPSVNEQF
TRBJ2-3	11	TRBV7-2	ASSLDQRDTQY
TRBJ2-5	11	TRBV5-4	ASSLETQETQY
TRBJ2-7	10	TRBV25-1	ATEKGGGEQY
TRBJ2-6	17	TRBV19	ASTIGAGRRLSGANVLT
TRBJ2-3	9	TRBV11-3	ASQTGDTQY
TRBJ1-5	13	TRBV2	ASMEDILSNQPQH
TRBJ2-7	11	TRBV4-1	ASSPRVSYEQY
TRBJ2-1	13	TRBV28	ASSLQRGVPNEQF
TRBJ2-4	12	TRBV7-2	ASSPPGLEDIQY
TRBJ2-3	14	TRBV19	ASSMLSGLLTDTQY
TRBJ1-2	11	TRBV11-2	ASSQDHFGGYT
TRBJ2-1	13	TRBV5-1	ASSFLAGDSNEQF
TRBJ2-2	13	TRBV15	ATSRGDIITGELF
TRBJ2-7	12	TRBV19	ASSRQSSAYEQY
TRBJ2-5	12	TRBV5-1	ASRRGQDQETQY
TRBJ2-7	13	TRBV6-5	ASSALWDRPYEQY